This TCR beta chain was observed in a study of OX40 agonist ivuxolimab in advanced cancers. Overall study findings and caveats: Partial responders treated at 0.1-3.0 mg/kg exhibited clonal expansion among the lowest measured. At 0.1 to 3.0 mg/kg, clonal expansion of CD4+ and CD8+ blood T cells had occurred by week 6.

A note on this clone: Its antigen is still unknown.

Sequencing was performed with immunoSEQ multiplex PCR; in TCRdb, only in-frame clones are kept and a portion is missing. The sample shows 40,000 to 55,000 clones, around 90% of them seen only once. V gave up 5 bases and J gave up 3 bases; unmatched junction bases: 6. The CDR3 contains 15 residues. Germline CDR1 reads LNHDA; CDR2 reads SQIVND (reference sequence). The origin of this receptor is an adult with an advanced solid tumor such as melanoma, head and neck, liver or kidney cancer. The chain joins TRBV19 to TRBJ2-7; TRBD1 matches 11 bases. Specimen: CD4+ or CD8+ T cells sorted from blood, collected in a trial of the OX40 agonist ivuxolimab. The CDR3 region is CASSVAGTGGYEQYF. CDR3 coding DNA: TGTGCCAGTAGTGTCGCCGGGACAGGGGGCTACGAGCAGTACTTC.